This T cell receptor (beta chain) stems from a study of T cell responses to AZD1222 COVID-19 vaccine. The study, taken as a whole, reports: It should be noted that donors were predominantly white British and more often female, and clonal diversity was possibly underestimated. Regions 160-218 and 743-854 held dominance among vaccine-associated CD4 TCRs, which spanned spike. A rise in Spike-specific TCR breadth and depth followed two AZD1222 doses.

The CDR3 contains 16 residues. Germline V gene sequence: CDR1 LNHDA, CDR2 SQIVND (reference sequence). With 0 bases clipped from V and 0 bases from J, the junction kept 4 bases outside the gene matches. Measured with immunoSEQ multiplex PCR; TCRdb has only the in-frame clones, and not every one. This table holds about 130,000 clones, 80% to 95% found once. A note on this clone: Its antigen remains unknown.

This specimen consisted of peripheral blood, obtained on day 0 of MenACWY control vaccination. This sequence originates from an adult in good health. The chain couples TRBV19 to TRBJ2-7, with 8 bases lining up with TRBD1. DNA of the CDR3: TGTGCCAGTAGTATAGATGGGACAGGAGTCTCCTACGAGCAGTACTTC. This translates into CASSIDGTGVSYEQYF.